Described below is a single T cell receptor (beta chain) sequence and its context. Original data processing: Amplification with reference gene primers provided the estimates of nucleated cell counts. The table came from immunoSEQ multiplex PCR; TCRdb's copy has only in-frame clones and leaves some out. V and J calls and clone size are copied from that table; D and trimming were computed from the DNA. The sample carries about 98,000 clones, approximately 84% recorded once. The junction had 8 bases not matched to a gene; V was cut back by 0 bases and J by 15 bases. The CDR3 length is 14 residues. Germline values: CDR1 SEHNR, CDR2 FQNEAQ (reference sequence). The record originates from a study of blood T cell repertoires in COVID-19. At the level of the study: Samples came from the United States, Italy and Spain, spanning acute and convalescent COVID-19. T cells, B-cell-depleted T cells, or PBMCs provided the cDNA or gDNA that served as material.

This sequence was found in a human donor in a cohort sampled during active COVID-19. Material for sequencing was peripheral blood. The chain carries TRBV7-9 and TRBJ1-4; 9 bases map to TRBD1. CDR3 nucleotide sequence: TGTGCCAGCAGCTTAGCCGGAGGGGGGGACAGGGTGTTTTTT. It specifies CASSLAGGGDRVFF.